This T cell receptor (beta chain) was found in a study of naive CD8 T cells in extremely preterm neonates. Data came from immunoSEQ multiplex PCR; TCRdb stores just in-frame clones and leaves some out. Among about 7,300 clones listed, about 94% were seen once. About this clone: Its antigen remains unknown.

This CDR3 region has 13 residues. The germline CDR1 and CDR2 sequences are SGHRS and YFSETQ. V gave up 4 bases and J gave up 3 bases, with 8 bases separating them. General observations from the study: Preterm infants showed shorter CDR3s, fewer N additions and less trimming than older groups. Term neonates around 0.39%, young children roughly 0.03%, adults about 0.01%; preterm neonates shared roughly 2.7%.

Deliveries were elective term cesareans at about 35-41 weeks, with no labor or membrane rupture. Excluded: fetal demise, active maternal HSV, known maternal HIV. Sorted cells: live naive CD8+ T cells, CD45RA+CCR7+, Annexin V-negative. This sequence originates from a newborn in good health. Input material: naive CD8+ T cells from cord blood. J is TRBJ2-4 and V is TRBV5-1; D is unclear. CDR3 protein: CASSPLGKNIQYF. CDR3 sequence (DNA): TGCGCCAGCAGCCCCCTCGGCAAAAACATTCAGTACTTC.